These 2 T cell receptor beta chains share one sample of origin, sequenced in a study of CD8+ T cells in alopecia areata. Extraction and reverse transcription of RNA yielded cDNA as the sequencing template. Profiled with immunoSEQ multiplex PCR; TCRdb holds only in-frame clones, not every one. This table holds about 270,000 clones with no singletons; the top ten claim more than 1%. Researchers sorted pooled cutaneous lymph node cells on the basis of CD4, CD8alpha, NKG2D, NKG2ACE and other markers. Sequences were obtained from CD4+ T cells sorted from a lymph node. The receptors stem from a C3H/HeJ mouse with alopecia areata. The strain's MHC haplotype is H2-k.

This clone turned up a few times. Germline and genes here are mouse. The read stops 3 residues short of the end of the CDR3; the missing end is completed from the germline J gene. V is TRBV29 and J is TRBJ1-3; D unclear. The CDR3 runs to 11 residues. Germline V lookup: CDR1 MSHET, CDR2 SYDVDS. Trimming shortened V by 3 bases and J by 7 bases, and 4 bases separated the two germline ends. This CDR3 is CASSFLNTLYF. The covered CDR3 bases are TGTGCTAGCAGTTTCCTTAATACG.

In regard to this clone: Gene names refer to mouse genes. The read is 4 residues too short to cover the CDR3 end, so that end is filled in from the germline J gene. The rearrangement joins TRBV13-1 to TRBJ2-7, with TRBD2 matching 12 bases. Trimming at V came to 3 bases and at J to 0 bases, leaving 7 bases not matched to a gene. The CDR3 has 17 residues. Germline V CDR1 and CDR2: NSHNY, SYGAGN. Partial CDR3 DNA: TGTGCCAGCAGTGCGGGACTGGGGGGCCTTAGCTCCTAT. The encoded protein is CASSAGLGGLSSY. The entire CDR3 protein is CASSAGLGGLSSYEQYF.